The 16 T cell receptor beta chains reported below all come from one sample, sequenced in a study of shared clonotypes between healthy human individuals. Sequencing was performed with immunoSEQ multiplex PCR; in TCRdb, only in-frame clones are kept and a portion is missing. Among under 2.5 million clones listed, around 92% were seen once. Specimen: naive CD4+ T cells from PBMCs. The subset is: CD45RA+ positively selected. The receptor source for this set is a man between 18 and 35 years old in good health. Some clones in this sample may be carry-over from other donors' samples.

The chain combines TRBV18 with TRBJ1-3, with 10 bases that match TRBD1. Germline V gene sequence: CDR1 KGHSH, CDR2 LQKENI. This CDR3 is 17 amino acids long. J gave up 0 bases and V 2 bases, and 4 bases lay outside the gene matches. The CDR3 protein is CASSPMGQGNSGNTIYF. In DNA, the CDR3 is TGTGCCAGCTCACCAATGGGACAGGGGAACTCTGGAAACACCATATATTTT.

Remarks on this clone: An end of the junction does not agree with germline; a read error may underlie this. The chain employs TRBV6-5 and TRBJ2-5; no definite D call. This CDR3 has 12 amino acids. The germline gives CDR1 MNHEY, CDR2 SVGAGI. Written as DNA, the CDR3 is TGTGCCATCAGTGTTGGTCGAGAGACCCAGTACTTC. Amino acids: CAISVGRETQYF.

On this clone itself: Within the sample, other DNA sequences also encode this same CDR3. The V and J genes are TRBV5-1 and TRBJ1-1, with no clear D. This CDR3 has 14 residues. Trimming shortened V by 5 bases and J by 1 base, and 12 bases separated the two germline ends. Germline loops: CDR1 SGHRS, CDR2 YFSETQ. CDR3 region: CASSPAGGNTEAFF. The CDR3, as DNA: TGCGCCAGCAGTCCGGCAGGTGGGAACACTGAAGCTTTCTTT.

This chain's CDR3 is CASRPRSGAQVYNEQFF. CDR3 nucleotide sequence: TGTGCCAGTAGGCCGAGGAGTGGCGCTCAGGTCTACAATGAGCAGTTCTTC. The chain employs TRBV19 and TRBJ2-1, with unresolved D. The CDR3 is 17 residues long. The V and J ends lost 6 bases and 3 bases respectively, with 21 bases between them. Germline V gene lookup returns CDR1 LNHDA and CDR2 SQIVND (reference sequence). Variable domain in full (rest from reference TRBV19 and TRBJ2-1): DGGITQSPKYLFRKEGQNVTLSCEQNLNHDAMYWYRQDPGQGLRLIYYSQIVNDFQKGDIAEGYSVSREKKESFPLTVTSAQKNPTAFYLCASRPRSGAQVYNEQFFGPGTRLTVL.

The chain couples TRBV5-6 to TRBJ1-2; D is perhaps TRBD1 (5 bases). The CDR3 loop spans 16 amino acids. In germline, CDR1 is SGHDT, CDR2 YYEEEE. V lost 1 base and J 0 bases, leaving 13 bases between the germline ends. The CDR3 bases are TGTGCCAGCAGCTTGTTCGGGGGGACGTCTAACTATGGCTACACCTTC. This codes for CASSLFGGTSNYGYTF.

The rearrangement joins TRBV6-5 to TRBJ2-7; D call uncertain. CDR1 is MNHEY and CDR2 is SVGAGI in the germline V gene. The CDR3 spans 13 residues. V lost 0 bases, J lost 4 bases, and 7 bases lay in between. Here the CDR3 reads CASSYSASYEQYF. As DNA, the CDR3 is TGTGCCAGCAGTTACTCCGCGAGTTACGAGCAGTACTTC.

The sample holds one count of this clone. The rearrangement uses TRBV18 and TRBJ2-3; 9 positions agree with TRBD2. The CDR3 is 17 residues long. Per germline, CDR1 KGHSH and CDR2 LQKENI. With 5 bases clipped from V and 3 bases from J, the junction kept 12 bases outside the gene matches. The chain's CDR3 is CASSATRLAGTTDTQYF. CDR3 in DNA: TGTGCCAGCTCAGCCACTAGGCTAGCGGGAACTACAGATACGCAGTATTTT. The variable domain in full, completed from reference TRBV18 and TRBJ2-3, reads NAGVMQNPRHLVRRRGQEARLRCSPMKGHSHVYWYRQLPEEGLKFMVYLQKENIIDESGMPKERFSAEFPKEGPSILRIQQVVRGDSAAYFCASSATRLAGTTDTQYFGPGTRLTVL.

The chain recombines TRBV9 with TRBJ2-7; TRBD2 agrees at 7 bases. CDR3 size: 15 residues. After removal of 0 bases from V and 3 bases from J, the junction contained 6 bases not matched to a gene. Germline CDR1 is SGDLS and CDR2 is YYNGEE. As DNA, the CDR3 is TGTGCCAGCAGCGTAGAGGGTAGCGGGTTCTACGAGCAGTACTTC. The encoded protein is CASSVEGSGFYEQYF. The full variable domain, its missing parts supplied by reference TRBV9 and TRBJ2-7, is DSGVTQTPKHLITATGQRVTLRCSPRSGDLSVYWYQQSLDQGLQFLIQYYNGEERAKGNILERFSAQQFPDLHSELNLSSLELGDSALYFCASSVEGSGFYEQYFGPGTRLTVT.

Here the CDR3 DNA reads TGTGCCAGCAGCCCCAGTCCGCCGAGGGGCTCCTACGAGCAGTACTTC. Translating gives CASSPSPPRGSYEQYF. The V and J genes are TRBV6-6 and TRBJ2-7; D may match TRBD1 or TRBD2 (5 bases each). The germline V gene encodes CDR1 MNHNY and CDR2 SVGAGI (reference sequence). V lost 6 bases and J 0 bases, leaving 18 bases between the germline ends. This CDR3 comprises 16 residues.

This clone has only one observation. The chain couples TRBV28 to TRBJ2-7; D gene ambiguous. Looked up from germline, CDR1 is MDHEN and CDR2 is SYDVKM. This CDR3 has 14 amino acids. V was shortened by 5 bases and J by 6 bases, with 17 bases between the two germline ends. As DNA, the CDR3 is TGTGCCAGCAGTACCTCCCGCGCTCTGGGCGAGCAGTACTTC. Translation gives CASSTSRALGEQYF.

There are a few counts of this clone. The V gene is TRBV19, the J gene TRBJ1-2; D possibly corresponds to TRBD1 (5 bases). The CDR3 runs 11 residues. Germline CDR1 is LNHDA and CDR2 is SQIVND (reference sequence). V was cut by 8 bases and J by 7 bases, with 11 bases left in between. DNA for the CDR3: TGTGCCAGTTCCCGACAGTCTGGCTACACCTTC. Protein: CASSRQSGYTF.

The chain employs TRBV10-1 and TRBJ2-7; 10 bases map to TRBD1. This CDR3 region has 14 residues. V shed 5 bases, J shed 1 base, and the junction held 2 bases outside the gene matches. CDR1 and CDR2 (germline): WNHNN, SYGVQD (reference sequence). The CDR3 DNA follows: TGCGCCAGCAGTCGGACAGGGGGTTCCTACGAGCAGTACTTC. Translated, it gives CASSRTGGSYEQYF.

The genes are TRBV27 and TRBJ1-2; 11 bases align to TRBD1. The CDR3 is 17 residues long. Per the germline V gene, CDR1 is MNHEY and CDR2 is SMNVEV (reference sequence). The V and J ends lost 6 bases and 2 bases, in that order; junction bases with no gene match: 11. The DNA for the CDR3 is TGTGCCAGCAGCTTTTCCCGGACAGGGGGCGTAAACTATGGCTACACCTTC. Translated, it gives CASSFSRTGGVNYGYTF.

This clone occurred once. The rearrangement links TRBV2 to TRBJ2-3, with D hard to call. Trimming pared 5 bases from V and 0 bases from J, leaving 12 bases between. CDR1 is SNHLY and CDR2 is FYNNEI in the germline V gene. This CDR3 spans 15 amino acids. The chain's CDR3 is CASSTSQISTDTQYF. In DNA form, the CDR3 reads TGTGCCAGCAGTACCAGCCAAATCAGCACAGATACGCAGTATTTT.

DNA for the CDR3: TGTGCCAGCAGTTGGGACTCTTACAGAGAAGCTTTCTTT. It encodes CASSWDSYREAFF. The gene calls are TRBV6-5 and TRBJ1-1, with a tentative D call TRBD1 (5 bases). Looked up from germline, CDR1 is MNHEY and CDR2 is SVGAGI. The CDR3 has 13 residues. V was trimmed by 4 bases and J by 8 bases, leaving 14 bases between them.

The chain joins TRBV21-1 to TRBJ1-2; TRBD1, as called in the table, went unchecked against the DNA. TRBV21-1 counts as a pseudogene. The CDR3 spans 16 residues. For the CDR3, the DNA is TGTGCCAGCGGGGGTGAAGGGACAATAAACGACTATGGCTACACCTTC. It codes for CASGGEGTINDYGYTF.